These T cell receptor beta chains were read from a single sample in a study of monozygotic twins with cystic fibrosis. Sequencing used immunoSEQ multiplex PCR; TCRdb keeps in-frame clones, though not all of them. The table includes about 20,000 clones, approximately 97% detected once. The sample taken for sequencing was blood. The source is a woman in her 30s with cystic fibrosis. CDR3s include the opening cysteine and the closing phenylalanine or tryptophan. The D gene is left open where the match is weak. Size tells how often a clone was seen (once, few, many) or the class of an expanded clone, and some rows leave it out.

J gene: TRBJ2-7
V gene: TRBV11-1
CDR3 length: 15
D gene: -
clone size: -
CDR3 protein: CASSLARDTPYEQYF
CDR3 DNA: TGTGCCAGCAGCTTAGCCAGGGACACACCCTACGAGCAGTACTTC

J gene: TRBJ2-3
V gene: TRBV5-1
CDR3 length: 15
D gene: -
clone size: -
CDR3 protein: CASSPHGGLTDTQYF
CDR3 DNA: TGCGCCAGCAGCCCCCATGGGGGGCTTACAGATACGCAGTATTTT

J gene: TRBJ2-2
V gene: TRBV6-6
CDR3 length: 15
D gene: TRBD2
clone size: -
CDR3 protein: CASTDRRGGTGELFF
CDR3 DNA: TGTGCCAGCACCGACCGGCGGGGGGGTACCGGGGAGCTGTTTTTT

J gene: TRBJ1-5
V gene: TRBV7-8
CDR3 length: 14
D gene: -
clone size: -
CDR3 protein: CASSLSGLRQPQHF
CDR3 DNA: TGTGCCAGCAGCTTATCGGGGCTGCGGCAGCCCCAGCATTTT

J gene: TRBJ1-2
V gene: TRBV19
CDR3 length: 15
D gene: TRBD1
clone size: once
CDR3 protein: CASSKVPDRGSGYTF
CDR3 DNA: TGTGCCAGTAGTAAGGTTCCCGACAGGGGATCTGGCTACACCTTC

J gene: TRBJ2-6
V gene: TRBV14
CDR3 length: 22
D gene: -
clone size: -
CDR3 protein: CASSQDFSGIPGAAWGANVLTF
CDR3 DNA: TGTGCCAGCAGCCAAGATTTCTCTGGGATTCCAGGGGCCGCATGGGGGGCCAACGTCCTGACTTTC

J gene: TRBJ1-1
V gene: TRBV7-8
CDR3 length: 12
D gene: -
clone size: -
CDR3 protein: CASSLEGGEAFF
CDR3 DNA: TGTGCCAGCAGCTTAGAGGGGGGAGAAGCTTTCTTT

J gene: TRBJ1-1
V gene: TRBV5-1
CDR3 length: 14
D gene: -
clone size: -
CDR3 protein: CASSAGQPNTEAFF
CDR3 DNA: TGCGCCAGCAGCGCCGGACAGCCGAACACTGAAGCTTTCTTT

J gene: TRBJ1-5
V gene: TRBV27
CDR3 length: 13
D gene: -
clone size: -
CDR3 protein: CASSPWAGQPQHF
CDR3 DNA: TGTGCCAGCAGTCCCTGGGCCGGTCAGCCCCAGCATTTT

J gene: TRBJ1-2
V gene: TRBV18
CDR3 length: 12
D gene: TRBD1
clone size: -
CDR3 protein: CASSPGQGGYTF
CDR3 DNA: TGTGCCAGCTCACCAGGACAGGGCGGCTACACCTTC

J gene: TRBJ2-7
V gene: TRBV28
CDR3 length: 15
D gene: TRBD1
clone size: -
CDR3 protein: CASSPQGTGPYEQYF
CDR3 DNA: TGTGCCAGCAGTCCGCAAGGGACAGGTCCCTACGAGCAGTACTTC

J gene: TRBJ1-3
V gene: TRBV11-2
CDR3 length: 14
D gene: -
clone size: -
CDR3 protein: CASSLAGSGNTIYF
CDR3 DNA: TGTGCCAGCAGCCTAGCTGGGTCTGGAAACACCATATATTTT

J gene: TRBJ2-7
V gene: TRBV7-8
CDR3 length: 13
D gene: -
clone size: -
CDR3 protein: CASSLVAAYEQYF
CDR3 DNA: TGTGCCAGCAGCTTAGTTGCGGCCTACGAGCAGTACTTC

J gene: TRBJ1-2
V gene: TRBV5-8
CDR3 length: 15
D gene: TRBD1
clone size: -
CDR3 protein: CASSIGTEPNYGYTF
CDR3 DNA: TGTGCCAGCAGCATTGGGACAGAACCTAACTATGGCTACACCTTC

J gene: TRBJ2-7
V gene: TRBV19
CDR3 length: 15
D gene: TRBD1
clone size: -
CDR3 protein: CASSTDRGQNYEQYF
CDR3 DNA: TGTGCCAGTAGTACCGACAGGGGGCAAAACTACGAGCAGTACTTC

J gene: TRBJ2-7
V gene: TRBV5-6
CDR3 length: 14
D gene: TRBD2
clone size: -
CDR3 protein: CASGATSGFYEQYF
CDR3 DNA: TGTGCCAGCGGAGCGACTAGCGGGTTCTACGAGCAGTACTTC

J gene: TRBJ2-3
V gene: TRBV15
CDR3 length: 16
D gene: -
clone size: -
CDR3 protein: CATSRDGRQGTDTQYF
CDR3 DNA: TGTGCCACCAGCAGAGATGGTCGGCAGGGGACAGATACGCAGTATTTT

J gene: TRBJ1-2
V gene: TRBV5-8
CDR3 length: 14
D gene: -
clone size: -
CDR3 protein: CASSLDQGGYGYTF
CDR3 DNA: TGTGCCAGCAGCTTGGACCAGGGAGGCTATGGCTACACCTTC

J gene: TRBJ1-2
V gene: TRBV6-5
CDR3 length: 14
D gene: -
clone size: once
CDR3 protein: CASSFAGRESGYTF
CDR3 DNA: TGTGCCAGCAGTTTTGCAGGGAGGGAAAGTGGCTACACCTTC

J gene: TRBJ2-7
V gene: TRBV30
CDR3 length: 12
D gene: TRBD1
clone size: -
CDR3 protein: CAWTDRDYEQYF
CDR3 DNA: TGTGCCTGGACCGACAGGGACTACGAGCAGTACTTC

J gene: TRBJ2-5
V gene: TRBV6-1
CDR3 length: 15
D gene: -
clone size: -
CDR3 protein: CASSEFGREGETQYF
CDR3 DNA: TGTGCCAGCAGTGAATTTGGCAGGGAAGGAGAGACCCAGTACTTC

J gene: TRBJ1-4
V gene: TRBV5-1
CDR3 length: 14
D gene: TRBD1
clone size: -
CDR3 protein: CASRFGTGLEKLFF
CDR3 DNA: TGCGCCAGCAGATTTGGGACAGGCCTTGAAAAACTGTTTTTT

J gene: TRBJ2-3
V gene: TRBV30
CDR3 length: 15
D gene: -
clone size: -
CDR3 protein: CAWSYGVGSTDTQYF
CDR3 DNA: TGTGCCTGGAGTTACGGTGTTGGAAGCACAGATACGCAGTATTTT

J gene: TRBJ1-1
V gene: TRBV19
CDR3 length: 13
D gene: -
clone size: -
CDR3 protein: CASSRDTYTEAFF
CDR3 DNA: TGTGCCAGTAGTCGGGACACCTACACTGAAGCTTTCTTT

J gene: TRBJ2-7
V gene: TRBV4-3
CDR3 length: 15
D gene: -
clone size: -
CDR3 protein: CASSQGLGRSYEQYF
CDR3 DNA: TGCGCCAGCAGCCAAGGTTTAGGGCGGTCCTACGAGCAGTACTTC

J gene: TRBJ1-1
V gene: TRBV7-6
CDR3 length: 15
D gene: -
clone size: -
CDR3 protein: CASSSPGLLNTEAFF
CDR3 DNA: TGTGCCAGCAGTTCGCCGGGACTTTTGAACACTGAAGCTTTCTTT

J gene: TRBJ2-2
V gene: TRBV19
CDR3 length: 14
D gene: TRBD2
clone size: -
CDR3 protein: CASNPGEGTGELFF
CDR3 DNA: TGTGCCAGTAACCCTGGGGAGGGCACCGGGGAGCTGTTTTTT

J gene: TRBJ2-7
V gene: TRBV11-1
CDR3 length: 16
D gene: TRBD2
clone size: -
CDR3 protein: CASSLGAAGPSYEQYF
CDR3 DNA: TGTGCCAGCAGCTTAGGTGCAGCGGGGCCTTCCTACGAGCAGTACTTC

J gene: TRBJ1-1
V gene: TRBV6-5
CDR3 length: 15
D gene: TRBD1
clone size: -
CDR3 protein: CASSYSGTGVNEAFF
CDR3 DNA: TGTGCCAGCAGTTACTCGGGGACAGGGGTTAATGAAGCTTTCTTT

J gene: TRBJ2-2
V gene: TRBV5-3
CDR3 length: 17
D gene: TRBD2
clone size: -
CDR3 protein: CARSLGLRTSITGELFF
CDR3 DNA: TGTGCCAGAAGCTTGGGGTTAAGGACTAGCATCACCGGGGAGCTGTTTTTT

J gene: TRBJ2-1
V gene: TRBV10-1
CDR3 length: 15
D gene: -
clone size: -
CDR3 protein: CASSEMWGRGNEQFF
CDR3 DNA: TGCGCCAGCAGTGAGATGTGGGGCCGGGGTAATGAGCAGTTCTTC

J gene: TRBJ2-3
V gene: TRBV5-6
CDR3 length: 12
D gene: -
clone size: -
CDR3 protein: CASSSLTDTQYF
CDR3 DNA: TGTGCCAGCAGCTCCTTAACAGATACGCAGTATTTT